What follows are 27 T cell receptor beta chains derived from one specimen sequenced in a study of cytomegalovirus exposure and HLA in healthy donors. The PCR had 60 Vbeta and 13 Jbeta primers. Profiled with immunoSEQ multiplex PCR; TCRdb holds only in-frame clones, not every one. Recorded for this sample: some 140,000 clones. Sequenced: PBMCs. The origin of the receptors is a woman aged 40 to 50 in good health and CMV-seronegative.

J is TRBJ1-6 and V is TRBV5-1, with 10 nucleotides matching TRBD1. The CDR3 is 17 amino acids. Germline CDR1 reads SGHRS; CDR2 reads YFSETQ. The J segment lost 9 bases and the V segment lost 3 bases, leaving 12 bases of the junction unmatched. CDR3 sequence: CASSWGALTGGASPLHF. CDR3 bases: TGCGCCAGCAGCTGGGGGGCCCTGACAGGGGGCGCTTCACCCCTCCACTTT.

The chain joins TRBV6-1 to TRBJ2-5, with 12 nucleotides matching TRBD1. Germline V gene sequence: CDR1 MNHNS, CDR2 SASEGT. This CDR3 comprises 20 residues. Trimming removed 4 bases from V and 2 bases from J; junction bases left unmatched: 17. The CDR3 coding sequence is TGTGCCAGCAGTGGCCGGGACAGGGGGCATGAGCGGGGTTTACAAGAGACCCAGTACTTC. It is translated as CASSGRDRGHERGLQETQYF.

The chain is built from TRBV4-1 and TRBJ1-2; TRBD1 matches 12 bases. CDR1 is MGHRA and CDR2 is YSYEKL in the germline V gene. V was clipped by 0 bases and J by 6 bases; unmatched bases: 5. The CDR3 runs to 16 residues. This chain's CDR3 is CASSQEGTGGLNGYTF. DNA for the CDR3: TGCGCCAGCAGCCAAGAGGGGACAGGGGGCTTGAATGGCTACACCTTC.

This chain's CDR3 is CASTPREWNTGELFF. The CDR3 region has the DNA TGTGCCAGCACCCCCCGCGAATGGAACACCGGGGAGCTGTTTTTT. The chain combines TRBV5-4 with TRBJ2-2, with D unresolved. This CDR3 is built from 15 residues. Germline V gene lookup returns CDR1 SGHNT and CDR2 YYREEE (reference sequence). The ends were cut back, 6 bases at V and 1 base at J, with 13 bases in the middle.

This rearrangement joins TRBV7-9 to TRBJ1-5; D unclear. The length of the CDR3 is 11 residues. V was clipped by 4 bases and J by 8 bases, with 6 bases between them. Germline V CDR1 and CDR2: SEHNR, FQNEAQ (reference sequence). The CDR3 region is CASSSGEPQHF. CDR3 bases: TGTGCCAGCAGCTCCGGTGAGCCCCAGCATTTT.

The rearrangement links TRBV19 to TRBJ1-1; D gene ambiguous. Germline assignment: CDR1 LNHDA and CDR2 SQIVND (reference sequence). The CDR3 is 19 amino acids. Trimming stripped 6 bases from V and 4 bases from J, with 30 bases between. Written as DNA, the CDR3 is TGTGCCAGTAGCTACGATGGAAGAGGGCCTCTTAGTAGCGGCACTGAAGCTTTCTTT. Protein product: CASSYDGRGPLSSGTEAFF.

This chain uses TRBV18 with TRBJ2-3; 8 bases agree with TRBD1. The CDR3 is 15 residues long. The V gene end was trimmed by 1 base and the J gene end by 5 bases; junction bases not matched to a gene: 5. Germline values: CDR1 KGHSH, CDR2 LQKENI. Here the CDR3 reads CASSPRTGRQDTQYF. The DNA for the CDR3 is TGTGCCAGCTCACCACGGACAGGGCGACAAGATACGCAGTATTTT.

The CDR3: CASSLTGANYGYTF. As DNA, the CDR3 is TGTGCCAGCAGCTTGACGGGAGCTAACTATGGCTACACCTTC. V and J are TRBV5-4 and TRBJ1-2; D remains ambiguous. This CDR3 comprises 14 residues. Trimming stripped 1 base from V and 0 bases from J, with 7 bases between. Germline-derived CDR1 and CDR2 are SGHNT and YYREEE (reference sequence).

The chain uses TRBV7-9 and TRBJ2-7; 11 bases match TRBD2. CDR3 size: 16 residues. The trim removed 4 bases at V and 0 bases at J, leaving 5 bases unmatched. CDR1 is SEHNR, CDR2 FQNEAQ, per germline (reference sequence). CDR3 loop: CASSYFTSGGSYEQYF. The CDR3 DNA follows: TGTGCCAGCAGCTACTTCACTAGCGGGGGCTCCTACGAGCAGTACTTC.

The DNA of the CDR3 is TGTGCCAGCAGCTGGGGACAGGGTGGGTCACCCCTCCACTTT. It codes for CASSWGQGGSPLHF. The genes are TRBV5-8 and TRBJ1-6; 9 bases line up with TRBD1. The CDR3 spans 14 residues. From germline, CDR1 is SGHTS and CDR2 YDEGEE. J lost 10 bases, V lost 3 bases, and 5 bases had no gene match.

The chain couples TRBV7-9 to TRBJ2-5; 14 bases align to TRBD2. Per the germline V gene, CDR1 is SEHNR and CDR2 is FQNEAQ (reference sequence). This CDR3 is 16 amino acids long. The trim removed 5 bases at V and 3 bases at J, leaving 5 bases unmatched. The CDR3 spells CASSIGTSGGKETQYF. CDR3 DNA sequence: TGTGCCAGCAGCATCGGGACTAGCGGGGGCAAAGAGACCCAGTACTTC. The complete variable domain, with remaining parts taken from reference TRBV7-9 and TRBJ2-5, reads DTGVSQNPRHKITKRGQNVTFRCDPISEHNRLYWYRQTLGQGPEFLTYFQNEAQLEKSRLLSDRFSAERPKGSFSTLEIQRTEQGDSAMYLCASSIGTSGGKETQYFGPGTRLLVL.

The V gene is TRBV7-2, the J gene TRBJ1-5; no clear D gene. CDR3 length equals 13 residues. The germline V gene encodes CDR1 SGHTA and CDR2 FQGNSA. V was clipped by 0 bases and J by 9 bases, with 9 bases between them. DNA for the CDR3: TGTGCCAGCAGCTTAGCGACGGGTGGGCCCCAGCATTTT. Its protein is CASSLATGGPQHF.

Details on this clone: Other DNA sequences in the sample encode the same CDR3. The CDR3 region is CASSFTGDTEAFF. CDR3 sequence (DNA): TGTGCCAGCAGCTTTACAGGGGACACTGAAGCTTTCTTT. The chain joins TRBV9 to TRBJ1-1; 7 nucleotides agree with TRBD1. J was trimmed by 3 bases and V by 4 bases; bases with no gene match: 3. The CDR3 has 13 amino acids. The V gene's germline CDR1 is SGDLS and CDR2 YYNGEE.

V is TRBV27 and J is TRBJ1-4; 8 bases are shared with TRBD1. The CDR3 is 13 amino acids. Germline loops: CDR1 MNHEY, CDR2 SMNVEV (reference sequence). J lost 7 bases, V lost 8 bases, and 6 bases had no gene match. In DNA, the CDR3 is TGTGCCAGCCGTCAGGGGGCGCGTGAAAAACTGTTTTTT. Translation: CASRQGAREKLFF.

The rearrangement links TRBV10-2 to TRBJ2-7; 9 positions match TRBD2. Germline loops: CDR1 WSHSY, CDR2 SAAADI. The CDR3 covers 12 residues. J was trimmed by 10 bases and V by 2 bases; bases with no gene match: 3. The CDR3 region has the DNA TGCGCCAGCAGTGAGCCTAGCGGGGAACAGTACGTC. The encoded protein is CASSEPSGEQYV.

V usage is TRBV5-8 and J usage is TRBJ2-3; 7 bases are a match to TRBD2. From germline, CDR1 is SGHTS and CDR2 YDEGEE. V was pared by 0 bases and J by 4 bases, with 8 bases of the junction left unmatched. There are 16 residues in the CDR3. CDR3 bases: TGTGCCAGCAGCTTGGTTGTTAGCGGGTTTCCAGATACGCAGTATTTT. Its protein product is CASSLVVSGFPDTQYF.

The V call is TRBV6-5, the J call TRBJ2-1; 7 bases are a match to TRBD1. Germline V gene sequence: CDR1 MNHEY, CDR2 SVGAGI. V was clipped by 0 bases and J by 6 bases; unmatched bases: 5. The CDR3 totals 15 residues. The CDR3: CASSYSRQGFNEQFF. CDR3 bases: TGTGCCAGCAGTTACTCGCGACAGGGATTCAATGAGCAGTTCTTC.

The chain uses TRBV7-2 and TRBJ2-5; TRBD2 matches at 11 bases. The CDR3 sequence is 14 residues long. V lost 1 base and J lost 6; bases outside the gene matches: 1. In germline, CDR1 is SGHTA, CDR2 FQGNSA. As DNA, the CDR3 is TGTGCCAGCAGCTTAGGGACTAGCGGGCAGACCCAGTACTTC. Protein sequence: CASSLGTSGQTQYF.

The chain carries TRBV6-5 and TRBJ1-1, with a weak D call TRBD1 (6 bases). The CDR3 length is 14 residues. V was shortened by 6 bases and J by 7 bases, with 18 bases between the two germline ends. Germline values: CDR1 MNHEY, CDR2 SVGAGI. This chain's CDR3 is CASSHREVGGEAFF. Written as DNA, the CDR3 is TGTGCCAGCAGCCACCGTGAGGTAGGGGGTGAAGCTTTCTTT.

CDR3 sequence reads: CASSWGTARGTQYF. As DNA, the CDR3 is TGTGCCAGCAGTTGGGGGACAGCCAGGGGGACCCAGTACTTC. V and J are TRBV28 and TRBJ2-5, with TRBD1 identical over 7 bases. The CDR3 consists of 14 residues. Germline lookup yields CDR1 MDHEN and CDR2 SYDVKM. Losses at the gene ends were 4 bases for V and 7 bases for J; bases not matched to a gene: 9.

The chain joins TRBV5-1 to TRBJ2-1; 10 bases match TRBD2. Looked up from germline, CDR1 is SGHRS and CDR2 is YFSETQ. The CDR3 has 15 residues. J was trimmed by 9 bases and V by 0 bases; bases with no gene match: 6. The CDR3 DNA reads TGCGCCAGCAGCTTGGAAGCGGGGGGGCTGGGTGAGCAGTTCTTC. It encodes CASSLEAGGLGEQFF.

The rearrangement links TRBV19 to TRBJ2-5; D is perhaps TRBD2 (5 bases). This CDR3 is 15 amino acids long. V was cut by 0 bases and J by 4 bases, with 12 bases left in between. Germline lookup yields CDR1 LNHDA and CDR2 SQIVND (reference sequence). CDR3 coding DNA: TGTGCCAGTAGTATAGATCTCAGCGGCGGAGAGACCCAGTACTTC. This translates into CASSIDLSGGETQYF.

The rearrangement links TRBV19 to TRBJ2-5; 10 nucleotides agree with TRBD2. CDR1 and CDR2 from the germline V gene are LNHDA and SQIVND (reference sequence). This CDR3 is 15 amino acids long. After removal of 6 bases from V and 4 bases from J, the junction contained 8 bases not matched to a gene. The CDR3 DNA sequence: TGTGCCAGTAGCGCTAGCGGGGGCGAGGGAGAGACCCAGTACTTC. Protein sequence: CASSASGGEGETQYF.

The genes are TRBV5-5 and TRBJ1-2; D is unclear. V shed 4 bases and J shed 8 bases, with 12 bases lying between them. The V gene's germline CDR1 is SGHKS and CDR2 YYEKEE (reference sequence). CDR3 length: 12 amino acids. Here the CDR3 reads CASSRLGSGYTF. Here the CDR3 DNA reads TGTGCCAGCAGCCGACTAGGTTCGGGCTACACCTTC.

This sequence joins TRBV7-9 and TRBJ2-7; 8 bases line up with TRBD1. Germline V CDR1 and CDR2: SEHNR, FQNEAQ (reference sequence). The CDR3 length is 14 residues. V lost 6 bases to trimming and J lost 3 bases; unmatched junction nucleotides: 7. The CDR3 sequence is CASSPGGEGYEQYF. The CDR3 bases are TGTGCCAGCAGTCCAGGGGGCGAGGGCTACGAGCAGTACTTC. The whole variable domain, filled in from reference TRBV7-9 and TRBJ2-7, reads DTGVSQNPRHKITKRGQNVTFRCDPISEHNRLYWYRQTLGQGPEFLTYFQNEAQLEKSRLLSDRFSAERPKGSFSTLEIQRTEQGDSAMYLCASSPGGEGYEQYFGPGTRLTVT.

The chain couples TRBV6-5 to TRBJ2-3; D possibly corresponds to TRBD2 (6 bases). Trimming left V 2 bases short and J 0 bases short, with 9 bases between. The CDR3 has 15 amino acids. The germline gives CDR1 MNHEY, CDR2 SVGAGI. Written as DNA, the CDR3 is TGTGCCAGCAGTTACATGGGGGGAAGCACAGATACGCAGTATTTT. This translates into CASSYMGGSTDTQYF.

V is TRBV30 and J is TRBJ1-3; D may be TRBD1 (5 bases). Germline-derived CDR1 and CDR2 are GTSNPN and SVGIG (reference sequence). This CDR3 contains 13 residues. V was cut by 4 bases and J by 6 bases, with 13 bases left in between. The CDR3 sequence: CAWMGEGENTIYF. CDR3 bases: TGTGCCTGGATGGGGGAGGGAGAAAACACCATATATTTT.